This TCR beta chain was found in a study of blood T cell repertoires in COVID-19. Study background: COVID-19 samples from acute and convalescent phases originated in the United States, Italy and Spain.

Per the original data handling: Estimation of nucleated cell counts relied on the amplification of reference gene primers. The data were produced by immunoSEQ multiplex PCR, yet TCRdb's version contains in-frame clones alone and is incomplete. Clone size and the V and J calls come from that table; the DNA yielded D and trimming. The sample records more than 100,000 clones, 85% to 90% being singletons. Trimming removed 4 bases from V and 3 bases from J, with 6 bases in between. This CDR3 spans 12 amino acids. From germline, CDR1 is SEHNR and CDR2 FQNEAQ (reference sequence). Sequenced input: peripheral blood. The source of this sequence is a woman aged 55-70 years with COVID-19, enrolled during active disease. V and J are TRBV7-9 and TRBJ1-2, with unresolved D. The CDR3 DNA reads as TGTGCCAGCAGCTCTCTGTACTATGGCTACACCTTC. This translates into CASSSLYYGYTF.